The sequence of this T cell receptor (beta chain) was determined in a study of regulatory T cells in long-lasting Graves disease. CDR1 is SNHLY, CDR2 FYNNEI, per germline. V lost 5 bases to trimming and J lost 12 bases; unmatched junction nucleotides: 6. The CDR3 totals 14 residues. Time point described: persistent/refractory GD, antithyroid drugs over 5 years with positive TRAb. The TCR library was made from RNA that had been extracted from PBMCs in TRIzol. Libraries of TCR beta came from iRepertoire HTBI primers plus Arm-PCR of CDR3 regions. TCRdb called the multiplex PCR reads again in MiXCR, with one record for every CDR3 protein. This table has roughly 300,000 distinct CDR3 sequences, about 18% appearing once. Study observations and caveats: Repertoires from persistent disease leaned toward TRBV28, TRBJ1-2 and TRBJ2-5.

This clonotype was observed many times. Its target is unknown. This chain uses TRBV2 with TRBJ1-6; 11 bases are shared with TRBD1. The clonotype comes from a female donor with Graves disease. The sequences come from peripheral blood mononuclear cells (PBMCs), collected when the disease was refractory, from a patient treated with antithyroid drugs. The CDR3 loop reads CASSTGTGGRPLHF. CDR3 sequence (DNA): TGTGCCAGCAGTACCGGGACAGGGGGTCGACCCCTCCACTTT.